The present TCR beta chain was sequenced within a study of blood T cell repertoires in COVID-19. Across the study: T cells, B-cell-depleted T cells, or PBMCs supplied cDNA or gDNA.

As handled by the study authors: From reference gene primer amplification, estimates of nucleated cell counts were derived. Method: immunoSEQ multiplex PCR; TCRdb's copy keeps in-frame clones and lacks some. D and trimming were read from the DNA, whereas the V and J calls and clone size are those reported in that table. The sample includes over 300,000 clones, approximately 85% of them seen just once. The study drew participants aged about 18 to 90 years from 20 to 30 US areas. Two consecutive negative NP/OP PCR tests, clearance, or resolved symptoms defined Cohort 3 recovery. The source material was PBMCs or T cells enriched from blood (not recorded which). This receptor was taken from a man aged 25 to 40 who had recovered from COVID-19.

This CDR3 reads CASSTGSGGSPVYEQYF. CDR3 bases: TGCGCCAGCAGCACGGGTAGCGGGGGGTCGCCGGTCTACGAGCAGTACTTC. The V and J genes are TRBV5-1 and TRBJ2-7, with TRBD2 matching over 10 bases. The germline V gene encodes CDR1 SGHRS and CDR2 YFSETQ. The J segment lost 3 bases and the V segment lost 4 bases, leaving 13 bases of the junction unmatched. This CDR3 has 17 residues. Drawing the rest from reference TRBV5-1 and TRBJ2-7, the complete variable domain is KAGVTQTPRYLIKTRGQQVTLSCSPISGHRSVSWYQQTPGQGLQFLFEYFSETQRNKGNFPGRFSGRQFSNSRSEMNVSTLELGDSALYLCASSTGSGGSPVYEQYFGPGTRLTVT.